The rows below give T cell receptor beta chains drawn from one sample of a study of cytomegalovirus exposure and HLA in healthy donors. The protocol was immunoSEQ multiplex PCR, while the TCRdb copy is restricted to in-frame clones and leaves out a portion. The sample holds around 97,000 clones, around 80% seen once. The specimen was PBMCs. Receptors originate from a woman aged 18-29 years in good health and CMV-seropositive. The CDR3 runs from the conserved cysteine through the conserved F or W. The D gene is left open where the match is weak. Clone size, where shown, is once, few, many, or a class for clones that have expanded.

.	TRBJ1-1	.	TRBV27	12	CASSRRDTEAFF	TGTGCCAGCAGCCGGAGAGACACTGAAGCTTTCTTT
.	TRBJ2-7	.	TRBV12-5	11	CASGGGYEQYF	TGTGCTAGTGGCGGGGGATACGAGCAGTACTTC
.	TRBJ2-7	TRBD1	TRBV10-1	12	CASSGFGTGPYF	TGCGCCAGCAGTGGATTCGGGACAGGGCCTTACTTC
few	TRBJ2-5	TRBD2	TRBV6-1	14	CASRVAGGGGTQYF	TGTGCCAGCAGGGTAGCGGGAGGAGGGGGGACCCAGTACTTC
.	TRBJ1-1	.	TRBV7-3	13	CASSSSDAGVAFF	TGTGCCAGCAGCTCCTCAGACGCGGGGGTAGCTTTCTTT
.	TRBJ2-1	.	TRBV7-6	15	CASSLKGQFYNEQFF	TGTGCCAGCAGCTTAAAAGGACAGTTTTACAATGAGCAGTTCTTC
.	TRBJ2-7	.	TRBV6-5	14	CASSYSSGGYEQYF	TGTGCCAGCAGTTACTCTAGCGGTGGGTACGAGCAGTACTTC
.	TRBJ1-6	.	TRBV5-1	15	CASSLVPQGDSPLHF	TGCGCCAGCAGCTTGGTTCCACAGGGAGATTCACCCCTCCACTTT
.	TRBJ2-6	TRBD2	TRBV4-3	19	CASSRGLAGGRSGANVLTF	TGCGCCAGCAGCCGAGGACTAGCGGGAGGCCGTTCTGGGGCCAACGTCCTGACTTTC
.	TRBJ1-3	TRBD1	TRBV9	16	CASSFPPGTAGNTIYF	TGTGCCAGCAGCTTCCCGCCCGGGACAGCCGGAAACACCATATATTTT
.	TRBJ2-7	TRBD1	TRBV7-8	20	CASAKLVGTGSSPSSYEQYF	TGTGCCAGCGCTAAGCTTGTAGGGACAGGCTCATCACCCAGCTCCTACGAGCAGTACTTC
.	TRBJ1-2	.	TRBV5-1	15	CASSLGGNTNYGYTF	TGCGCCAGCAGCTTGGGAGGGAATACTAACTATGGCTACACCTTC
.	TRBJ2-5	TRBD1	TRBV18	15	CASSPPTGVQETQYF	TGTGCCAGCTCACCACCGACAGGGGTTCAAGAGACCCAGTACTTC
.	TRBJ1-5	TRBD1	TRBV19	16	CASSIYKGAINQPQHF	TGTGCCAGTAGTATTTACAAGGGGGCCATCAATCAGCCCCAGCATTTT
.	TRBJ2-2	TRBD2	TRBV18	16	CASSPRTSGPTGELFF	TGTGCCAGCTCACCGCGGACTAGCGGGCCTACCGGGGAGCTGTTTTTT
.	TRBJ2-1	.	TRBV4-3	13	CASSQLEFNEQFF	TGCGCCAGCAGCCAGCTAGAATTCAATGAGCAGTTCTTC
.	TRBJ2-3	TRBD2	TRBV2	16	CASTRTSGGIADTQYF	TGTGCCAGCACAAGGACTAGCGGGGGGATCGCAGATACGCAGTATTTT
.	TRBJ2-7	.	TRBV5-1	12	CASSLQGYEQYF	TGCGCCAGCAGCTTACAGGGATATGAGCAGTACTTC
.	TRBJ2-7	.	TRBV5-4	15	CASGWLTGVGNEQYF	TGTGCCAGCGGCTGGTTAACGGGAGTAGGAAACGAGCAGTACTTC
.	TRBJ2-5	TRBD1	TRBV6-5	14	CASSSQGAGETQYF	TGTGCCAGCAGTTCCCAGGGGGCCGGGGAGACCCAGTACTTC
few	TRBJ1-1	.	TRBV7-2	14	CASSTGGGNTEAFF	TGTGCCAGCAGCACCGGGGGAGGTAACACTGAAGCTTTCTTT
.	TRBJ2-2	.	TRBV6-1	14	CASSKGTPTGELFF	TGTGCCAGCAGTAAGGGGACACCCACCGGGGAGCTGTTTTTT
.	TRBJ1-1	.	TRBV7-9	14	CASSLVSSTGDAFF	TGTGCCAGCAGCTTAGTGAGCTCCACTGGTGATGCTTTCTTT
.	TRBJ2-7	.	TRBV5-1	14	CASSFDGPSYEQYF	TGCGCCAGCAGCTTCGATGGGCCCAGCTACGAGCAGTACTTC
few	TRBJ2-1	.	TRBV2	14	CASSEGVRARRKFF	TGTGCCAGCAGTGAAGGTGTCAGGGCGCGTCGGAAGTTCTTC
.	TRBJ2-5	.	TRBV6-6	14	CASSYDTGKETQYF	TGTGCCAGCAGTTACGACACAGGGAAAGAGACCCAGTACTTC
.	TRBJ1-4	.	TRBV4-2	17	CASSQENPWELTEKLFF	TGTGCCAGCAGCCAAGAAAACCCTTGGGAGTTAACTGAAAAACTGTTTTTT
.	TRBJ2-5	TRBD1	TRBV29-1	13	CSVPGQGQETQYF	TGCAGCGTCCCGGGACAGGGCCAAGAGACCCAGTACTTC
once	TRBJ2-1	TRBD2	TRBV7-8	17	CASSLPRRLAVNNEQFF	TGTGCCAGCAGCTTGCCCCGTAGACTAGCGGTAAACAATGAGCAGTTCTTC
once	TRBJ2-7	.	TRBV5-1	13	CASRFSGTYEQYF	TGCGCCAGCAGGTTTAGCGGAACCTACGAGCAGTACTTC
.	TRBJ2-5	TRBD2	TRBV9	17	CASSVQTSGGTQETQYF	TGTGCCAGCAGCGTACAGACTAGCGGGGGGACCCAAGAGACCCAGTACTTC
.	TRBJ2-5	TRBD1	TRBV5-1	15	CASSSQGPPQETQYF	TGCGCCAGCAGCTCACAGGGGCCCCCCCAAGAGACCCAGTACTTC
.	TRBJ1-4	.	TRBV21-1	15	CASIPDRRLNEKLFF	TGTGCCAGCATCCCGGACAGGCGATTAAATGAAAAACTGTTTTTT
.	TRBJ1-5	.	TRBV11-3	15	CASSFDVRVGIVSHF	TGTGCCAGCAGCTTTGATGTGAGGGTCGGAATCGTCTCGCATTTT
.	TRBJ2-3	TRBD1	TRBV5-4	16	CASSRQGVLSTDTQYF	TGTGCCAGCAGCCGACAGGGAGTCCTTAGCACAGATACGCAGTATTTT
.	TRBJ2-7	TRBD1	TRBV4-2	16	CASSQDLEGAVYEQYF	TGTGCCAGCAGCCAAGATCTTGAGGGGGCTGTATACGAGCAGTACTTC
.	TRBJ1-1	.	TRBV28	14	CATATLTVNTEAFF	TGTGCCACCGCGACACTTACGGTGAACACTGAAGCTTTCTTT
.	TRBJ2-3	.	TRBV7-3	14	CASRAERATDTQYF	TGTGCCAGCAGAGCTGAGCGGGCCACAGATACGCAGTATTTT
.	TRBJ2-3	.	TRBV27	13	CASSLGYTDTQYF	TGTGCCAGCAGTCTAGGATACACAGATACGCAGTATTTT
.	TRBJ1-4	TRBD1	TRBV19	16	CASNTGTGPGDEKLFF	TGTGCCAGTAACACCGGGACAGGGCCCGGGGATGAAAAACTGTTTTTT
.	TRBJ1-5	.	TRBV7-6	13	CASSLGGPQPQHF	TGTGCCAGCAGCTTAGGGGGGCCTCAGCCCCAGCATTTT
.	TRBJ2-7	.	TRBV5-1	13	CASSSRVSYEQYF	TGCGCCAGCAGCTCCCGGGTCTCCTACGAGCAGTACTTC
.	TRBJ1-5	TRBD1	TRBV7-8	14	CASTGGQGNQPQHF	TGTGCCAGCACAGGGGGGCAGGGGAATCAGCCCCAGCATTTT
.	TRBJ1-2	TRBD1	TRBV9	16	CASSNRQGPKFYGYTF	TGTGCCAGCAGCAACAGACAGGGCCCTAAGTTCTATGGCTACACCTTC
once	TRBJ2-7	.	TRBV7-7	13	CASCPPGDYEQYF	TGTGCCAGCTGCCCACCCGGGGATTACGAGCAGTACTTC
.	TRBJ1-2	.	TRBV6-1	13	CASSEWSMSGYTF	TGTGCCAGCAGTGAGTGGTCGATGAGTGGCTACACCTTC
.	TRBJ2-2	TRBD1	TRBV6-5	15	CASGWDRGNTGELFF	TGTGCCAGCGGCTGGGACAGGGGCAACACCGGGGAGCTGTTTTTT
few	TRBJ1-1	TRBD1	TRBV4-1	17	CASSHLTGALRNTEAFF	TGCGCCAGCAGCCACCTAACAGGGGCCCTACGGAACACTGAAGCTTTCTTT
.	TRBJ1-4	TRBD1	TRBV28	18	CASAGDRLFSATNEKLFF	TGTGCCAGTGCCGGGGACAGATTATTTTCGGCAACTAATGAAAAACTGTTTTTT
.	TRBJ1-1	.	TRBV6-5	13	CASSETGNTEAFF	TGTGCCAGCAGTGAAACAGGGAACACTGAAGCTTTCTTT
.	TRBJ2-1	.	TRBV7-9	15	CASSFGAGGFNEQFF	TGTGCCAGCAGCTTTGGGGCAGGGGGGTTTAATGAGCAGTTCTTC
few	TRBJ1-2	.	TRBV9	14	CASSVDPGTSGYTF	TGTGCCAGCAGCGTAGATCCGGGTACGAGTGGCTACACCTTC
.	TRBJ2-4	TRBD1	TRBV2	15	CASSEGQGKGNIQYF	TGTGCCAGCAGTGAAGGACAGGGGAAGGGAAACATTCAGTACTTC
.	TRBJ2-1	.	TRBV7-6	15	CASSVRISPESEQFF	TGTGCCAGCAGCGTGCGGATCTCCCCTGAGAGTGAGCAGTTCTTC
few	TRBJ1-3	TRBD1	TRBV19	16	CASRPGQGVSGNTIYF	TGTGCCAGCAGACCGGGACAGGGGGTCTCTGGAAACACCATATATTTT
.	TRBJ1-5	TRBD1	TRBV7-2	14	CASSLMGQDQPQHF	TGTGCCAGCAGCTTAATGGGACAGGATCAGCCCCAGCATTTT
.	TRBJ1-6	TRBD1	TRBV9	14	CASSVTGGNSPLHF	TGTGCCAGCAGCGTTACAGGGGGGAATTCACCCCTCCACTTT
.	TRBJ2-1	TRBD2	TRBV25-1	18	CASSELLAGGRGYNEQFF	TGTGCCAGCAGTGAGCTTTTAGCGGGAGGGAGGGGCTACAATGAGCAGTTCTTC
.	TRBJ2-5	TRBD2	TRBV6-5	15	CASSYSTSGGETQYF	TGTGCCAGCAGTTACTCGACTAGCGGGGGAGAGACCCAGTACTTC